The 19 T cell receptor beta chains reported below all come from one sample, sequenced in a study of OX40 agonist ivuxolimab in advanced cancers. The method was immunoSEQ multiplex PCR; TCRdb's version includes in-frame clones alone and lacks a portion of them. The profile shows some 74,000 clones, 70% to 85% of them singletons. The sequencing here drew on CD4+ or CD8+ T cells sorted from blood, taken in a trial of the OX40 agonist ivuxolimab. All receptors derive from an adult with an advanced solid tumor such as melanoma, head and neck, liver or kidney cancer.

There are a few counts of this clone. This sequence joins TRBV6-1 and TRBJ2-1, with a tentative D call TRBD2 (5 bases). The CDR3 is 14 amino acids. CDR1 is MNHNS, CDR2 SASEGT, per germline. V lost 7 bases and J lost 8, with 18 bases in between. The CDR3 spells CASKVTHPADEQFF. CDR3 bases: TGTGCCAGCAAGGTAACGCACCCAGCGGATGAGCAGTTCTTC.

This sequence joins TRBV9 and TRBJ2-7; D gene ambiguous. The germline V gene encodes CDR1 SGDLS and CDR2 YYNGEE. The CDR3 sequence is 11 residues long. With 1 base removed from V and 7 bases from J, the gap between germline ends came to 6 bases. CDR3 sequence reads: CASSVYGEQYF. The CDR3 region has the DNA TGTGCCAGCAGCGTATACGGGGAGCAGTACTTC. The variable domain in full, completed from reference TRBV9 and TRBJ2-7, reads DSGVTQTPKHLITATGQRVTLRCSPRSGDLSVYWYQQSLDQGLQFLIQYYNGEERAKGNILERFSAQQFPDLHSELNLSSLELGDSALYFCASSVYGEQYFGPGTRLTVT.

This clone occurred a few times. CDR3 sequence: CASSPGRNQPQHF. For the CDR3, the DNA is TGTGCCAGCTCACCAGGCCGTAATCAGCCCCAGCATTTT. The V and J genes are TRBV18 and TRBJ1-5, with no clear D. Looked up from germline, CDR1 is KGHSH and CDR2 is LQKENI. V dropped 2 bases and J dropped 4 bases, with 6 bases sitting between them. The length of the CDR3 is 13 residues.

V is TRBV7-9 and J is TRBJ2-5; 7 nucleotides agree with TRBD1. Trimming cost V 5 bases and J 0 bases; bases outside gene matches: 6. Germline loops: CDR1 SEHNR, CDR2 FQNEAQ (reference sequence). The CDR3 extends over 15 amino acids. The CDR3 sequence: CASSPPDRDQETQYF. The CDR3 coding sequence is TGTGCCAGCAGCCCCCCCGACAGGGACCAAGAGACCCAGTACTTC.

V usage is TRBV11-3 and J usage is TRBJ1-2; D call uncertain. The CDR3 loop spans 13 amino acids. V lost 3 bases and J 7 bases, leaving 12 bases between the germline ends. Looked up from germline, CDR1 is SGHNT and CDR2 is YENEEA. CDR3 sequence reads: CASSFGNTPGYTF. The CDR3 DNA reads as TGTGCCAGCAGCTTCGGGAACACGCCTGGCTACACCTTC.

V gene TRBV27 combines with J gene TRBJ2-5; D gene ambiguous. Trimming shortened V by 6 bases and J by 3 bases, and 17 bases separated the two germline ends. CDR3 size: 15 residues. In germline, CDR1 is MNHEY, CDR2 SMNVEV (reference sequence). CDR3 sequence reads: CASSTVPIREETQYF. CDR3 DNA sequence: TGTGCCAGCAGCACCGTCCCAATTAGAGAAGAGACCCAGTACTTC.

Points on this clone: Different DNA sequences within this sample yield the same CDR3. The V and J genes are TRBV19 and TRBJ1-2, with no clear D. The CDR3 extends over 14 amino acids. Germline V gives CDR1 LNHDA, CDR2 SQIVND (reference sequence). The germline V and J ends were trimmed by 2 bases and 0 bases, with 7 bases remaining between them. The CDR3 bases are TGTGCCAGTAGTATAAGGGCGTCTAACTATGGCTACACCTTC. Translated, it gives CASSIRASNYGYTF.

The J gene is TRBJ2-1, the V gene TRBV7-2; D gene unclear. The CDR3 sequence is 12 residues long. In germline, CDR1 is SGHTA, CDR2 FQGNSA. Trimming removed 3 bases from V and 8 bases from J, with 8 bases in between. The CDR3 reads CASSLFGDEQFF. The CDR3 bases are TGTGCCAGCAGCTTGTTTGGGGATGAGCAGTTCTTC. The whole variable domain, filled in from reference TRBV7-2 and TRBJ2-1, reads GAGVSQSPSNKVTEKGKDVELRCDPISGHTALYWYRQSLGQGLEFLIYFQGNSAPDKSGLPSDRFSAERTGGSVSTLTIQRTQQEDSAVYLCASSLFGDEQFFGPGTRLTVL.

The V and J genes are TRBV7-6 and TRBJ2-5; either TRBD1 or TRBD2 may supply D (7 bases each). The CDR3 spans 16 residues. V was shortened by 5 bases and J by 5 bases, with 21 bases between the two germline ends. CDR1 SGHVS and CDR2 FNYEAQ come from the germline V gene. CDR3 sequence: CASSLRQGLWGETQYF. The CDR3 DNA reads as TGTGCCAGCAGCCTTCGACAGGGACTATGGGGGGAGACCCAGTACTTC.

V and J are TRBV4-1 and TRBJ1-2; D gene unclear. The V end was cut by 0 bases, the J end by 8 bases, with 13 bases between. From germline, CDR1 is MGHRA and CDR2 YSYEKL. This CDR3 comprises 14 residues. The CDR3 DNA reads TGCGCCAGCAGCCAAGATTACTATTCCGGCGGCTACACCTTC. This sequence encodes CASSQDYYSGGYTF.

This clone was seen a single time. V and J are TRBV20-1 and TRBJ2-7; no reliable D call. CDR1 and CDR2 from the germline V gene are DFQATT and SNEGSKA (reference sequence). V dropped 2 bases and J dropped 6 bases, with 5 bases sitting between them. The CDR3 is 10 residues long. DNA of the CDR3: TGCAGTGCTAGATCCGGCGAGCAGTACTTC. Its translation: CSARSGEQYF.

V and J are TRBV13 and TRBJ1-1; the match to TRBD1 covers 7 bases. The CDR3 consists of 15 residues. The germline CDR1 and CDR2 sequences are PRHDT and FYEKMQ (reference sequence). V was clipped by 1 base and J by 1 base; unmatched bases: 3. The CDR3 spells CASSLVGTANTEAFF. Here the CDR3 DNA reads TGTGCCAGCAGCTTAGTAGGGACAGCGAACACTGAAGCTTTCTTT.

This chain links TRBV5-6 with TRBJ2-1; D not resolved. CDR3 length: 16 amino acids. Germline V gene sequence: CDR1 SGHDT, CDR2 YYEEEE. The V end lost 0 bases, the J end lost 3 bases, and 13 bases lay between the germline ends. CDR3: CASSLARWTDYNEQFF. Here the CDR3 DNA reads TGTGCCAGCAGCTTGGCCAGATGGACCGACTACAATGAGCAGTTCTTC.

The chain links TRBV11-3 to TRBJ2-7, with 9 bases identical to TRBD2. V was pared by 5 bases and J by 0 bases, with 5 bases of the junction left unmatched. The CDR3 sequence is 15 residues long. Germline lookup yields CDR1 SGHNT and CDR2 YENEEA. This CDR3 is CASSTSGGSSYEQYF. CDR3 nucleotide sequence: TGTGCCAGCAGCACAAGCGGGGGGAGCTCCTACGAGCAGTACTTC.

CDR3 bases: TGTGCCAGTCAGAAACTAGCGGGATCGAAGAGCTCCTACGAGCAGTACTTC. This codes for CASQKLAGSKSSYEQYF. J is TRBJ2-7 and V is TRBV2; the match to TRBD2 covers 10 bases. Germline values: CDR1 SNHLY, CDR2 FYNNEI. The CDR3 length is 17 residues. V was pared by 9 bases and J by 0 bases, with 14 bases of the junction left unmatched.

The chain links TRBV19 to TRBJ2-6; a weak D match, TRBD2 (5 bases). The V end lost 8 bases, the J end lost 2 bases, and 10 bases lay between the germline ends. Germline CDR1 and CDR2: LNHDA and SQIVND (reference sequence). The CDR3 consists of 14 residues. CDR3 amino acids: CASERRAGANVLTF. CDR3 coding DNA: TGTGCCAGTGAGAGGCGGGCTGGGGCCAACGTCCTGACTTTC.

The gene calls are TRBV6-6 and TRBJ1-5; D is possibly TRBD1 (5 bases). The CDR3 loop spans 15 amino acids. V was cut by 0 bases and J by 4 bases, with 10 bases left in between. Looked up from germline, CDR1 is MNHNY and CDR2 is SVGAGI (reference sequence). The CDR3 loop is CASSYSRTPNQPQHF. In DNA, the CDR3 is TGTGCCAGCAGTTACTCAAGGACACCTAATCAGCCCCAGCATTTT.

This chain joins TRBV11-3 and TRBJ2-7; TRBD2 matches 8 bases. V lost 2 bases, J lost 2 bases, and 5 bases stayed unmatched. CDR1 is SGHNT, CDR2 YENEEA, per germline. The CDR3 covers 15 residues. The CDR3 sequence is CASSLLGLGPYEQYF. In DNA form, the CDR3 reads TGTGCCAGCAGCTTACTGGGACTAGGACCCTACGAGCAGTACTTC.

The chain employs TRBV9 and TRBJ2-4; a weak D match, TRBD1 (5 bases). The CDR3 extends over 16 amino acids. Germline V lookup: CDR1 SGDLS, CDR2 YYNGEE. V was clipped by 0 bases and J by 6 bases, with 16 bases between them. For the CDR3, the DNA is TGTGCCAGCAGCGTAGGCCCAGCCAGGGATGCAAACATTCAGTACTTC. Protein sequence: CASSVGPARDANIQYF.